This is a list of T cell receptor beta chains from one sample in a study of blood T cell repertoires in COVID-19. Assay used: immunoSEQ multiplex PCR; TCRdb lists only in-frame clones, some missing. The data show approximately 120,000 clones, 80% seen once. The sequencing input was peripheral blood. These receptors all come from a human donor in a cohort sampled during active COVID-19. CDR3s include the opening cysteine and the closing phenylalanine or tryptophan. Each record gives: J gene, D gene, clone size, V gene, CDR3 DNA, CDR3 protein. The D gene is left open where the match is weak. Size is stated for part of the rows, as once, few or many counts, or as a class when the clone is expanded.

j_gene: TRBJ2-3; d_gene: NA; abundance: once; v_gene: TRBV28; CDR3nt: TGTGCCAGCCGAGGGAGCGCAGATACGCAGTATTTT; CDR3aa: CASRGSADTQYF
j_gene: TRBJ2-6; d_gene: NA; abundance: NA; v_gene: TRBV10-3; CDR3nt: TGTGCCATCAGTCCCTCGGGATCAGGTTTTGGGGCCAACGTCCTGACTTTC; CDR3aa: CAISPSGSGFGANVLTF
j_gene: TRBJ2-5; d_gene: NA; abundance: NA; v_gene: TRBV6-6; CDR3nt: TGTGCCAGCGGAGTCGGAGAGACCCAGTACTTC; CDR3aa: CASGVGETQYF
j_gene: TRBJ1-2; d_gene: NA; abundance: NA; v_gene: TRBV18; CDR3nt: TGTGCCAGCTCACTAAACAGGGTACTACGTAACTATGGCTACACCTTC; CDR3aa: CASSLNRVLRNYGYTF
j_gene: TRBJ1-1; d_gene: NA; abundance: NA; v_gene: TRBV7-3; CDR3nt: TGTGCCAGCAGCTCGCAGGGTCCCAATATGGGGACTGAAGCTTTCTTT; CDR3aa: CASSSQGPNMGTEAFF
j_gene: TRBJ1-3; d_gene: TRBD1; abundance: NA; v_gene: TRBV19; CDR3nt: TGTGCCAGTAGTATTTCGGGCAGGGGGAGCTCTGGAAACACCATATATTTT; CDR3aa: CASSISGRGSSGNTIYF
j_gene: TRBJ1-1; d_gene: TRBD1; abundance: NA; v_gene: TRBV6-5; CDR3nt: TGTGCCAGCAGTTATAGGGACAGGGGGCTCGGTGAAGCTTTCTTT; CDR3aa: CASSYRDRGLGEAFF
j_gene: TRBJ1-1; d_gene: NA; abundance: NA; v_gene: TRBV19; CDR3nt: TGTGCCAGTAGTATGGACTACACTGAAGCTTTCTTT; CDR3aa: CASSMDYTEAFF
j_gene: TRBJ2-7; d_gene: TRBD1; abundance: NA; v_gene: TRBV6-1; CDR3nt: TGTGCCAGCAGTGAACGGCCAGGGGGCTTGAACTTC; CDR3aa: CASSERPGGLNF
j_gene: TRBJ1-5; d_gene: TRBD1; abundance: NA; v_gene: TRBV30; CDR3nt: TGTGCCTGGAGCCCTGACAGGGATCAGCCCCAGCATTTT; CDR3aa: CAWSPDRDQPQHF
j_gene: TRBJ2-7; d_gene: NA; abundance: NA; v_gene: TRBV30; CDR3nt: TGTGCCTGGAAACCCGCAGGGCTCTACGAGCAGTACTTC; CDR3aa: CAWKPAGLYEQYF
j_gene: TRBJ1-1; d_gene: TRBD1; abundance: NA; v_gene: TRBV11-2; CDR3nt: TGTGCCAGCAGCCTCCGACAGGGCGGTCTCACTGAAGCTTTCTTT; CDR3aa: CASSLRQGGLTEAFF
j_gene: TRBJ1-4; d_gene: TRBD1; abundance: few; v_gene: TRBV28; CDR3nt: TGTGCCAGCAGTTCAGGACAGGGTAGGGAAAAACTGTTTTTT; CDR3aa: CASSSGQGREKLFF
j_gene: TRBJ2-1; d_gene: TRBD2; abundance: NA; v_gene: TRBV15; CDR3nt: TGTGCCACCAGCAGACCCCGAGCGGGAGGGATAGGTTCCTATGAGCAGTTCTTC; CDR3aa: CATSRPRAGGIGSYEQFF
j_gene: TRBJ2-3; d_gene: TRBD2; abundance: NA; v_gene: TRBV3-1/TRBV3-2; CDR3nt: TGTGCCAGCAGCCAAAGCGGGACGAGCACAGATACGCAGTATTTT; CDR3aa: CASSQSGTSTDTQYF
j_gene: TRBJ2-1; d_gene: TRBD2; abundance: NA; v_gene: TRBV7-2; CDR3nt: TGTGCCAGCAGCTTATGGGGCGGGAGAACCTACAATGAGCAGTTCTTC; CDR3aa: CASSLWGGRTYNEQFF
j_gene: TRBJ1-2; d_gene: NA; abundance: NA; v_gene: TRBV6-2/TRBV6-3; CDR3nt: TGTGCCAGCAGTGACACACCGGTCGGCTATGGCTACACCTTC; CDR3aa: CASSDTPVGYGYTF
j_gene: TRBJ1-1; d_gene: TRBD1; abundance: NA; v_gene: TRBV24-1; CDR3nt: TGTGCCACCAGTGATTCGGGACAGGGTTTCACTGAAGCTTTCTTT; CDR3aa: CATSDSGQGFTEAFF
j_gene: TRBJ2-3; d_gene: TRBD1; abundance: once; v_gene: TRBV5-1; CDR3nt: TGCGCCAGCAGCACACCCGACAGGGCTGTTAACAAGCAGTATTTT; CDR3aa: CASSTPDRAVNKQYF
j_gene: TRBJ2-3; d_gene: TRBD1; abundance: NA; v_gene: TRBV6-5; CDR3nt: TGTGCCAGCTTGACAGGGGTCGGCACAGATACGCAGTATTTT; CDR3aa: CASLTGVGTDTQYF
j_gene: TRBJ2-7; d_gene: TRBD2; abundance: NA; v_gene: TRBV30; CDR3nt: TGTGCCTGGAGTGTACTCGGACTAGCGGGAGGAAACTTTAACGAGCAGTACTTC; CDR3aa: CAWSVLGLAGGNFNEQYF
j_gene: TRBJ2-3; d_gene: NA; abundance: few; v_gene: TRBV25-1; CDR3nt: TGTGCCAGCAGTGGTTCAGGCACCAGGGCAGATACGCAGTATTTT; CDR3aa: CASSGSGTRADTQYF